A selection of T cell receptor beta chains follows, all from one sample in a study of blood T cell repertoires in COVID-19. The assay was immunoSEQ multiplex PCR, and TCRdb's table has in-frame clones only and misses some. The sample includes about 240,000 clones, approximately 80% of them seen just once. Sequencing was performed on peripheral blood. The receptors shown here come from a man in his thirties or forties who had recovered from COVID-19. CDR3s include the opening cysteine and the closing phenylalanine or tryptophan. D genes are given only for firm matches. Size is stated for part of the rows, as once, few or many counts, or as a class when the clone is expanded.

J gene	V gene	clone size	D gene	CDR3 DNA	CDR3 protein
TRBJ2-5	TRBV7-8	.	TRBD1	TGTGCCAGCAGCCCAAGTCGGGACAGGGCCAAAGAGACCCAGTACTTC	CASSPSRDRAKETQYF
TRBJ1-5	TRBV19	.	.	TGTGCCAGTAGTATACCCCGCGGCAGCAACAATCAGCCCCAGCATTTT	CASSIPRGSNNQPQHF
TRBJ2-6	TRBV19	.	TRBD2	TGTGCCAGTGAACTAGCGGGGGGCTCTGGGGCCAACGTCCTGACTTTC	CASELAGGSGANVLTF
TRBJ2-2	TRBV29-1	.	.	TGCAGCGTCCGCACCGGGGAGCTGTTTTTT	CSVRTGELFF
TRBJ2-2	TRBV29-1	.	.	TGCAGCGTCAAAACCGGGACTGCGAACACCGGGGAGCTGTTTTTT	CSVKTGTANTGELFF
TRBJ2-2	TRBV29-1	.	.	TGCAGCGTCCAGGGCATCGGGGAGCTGTTTTTT	CSVQGIGELFF
TRBJ2-3	TRBV2	.	TRBD1	TGTGCCAGCAGTGAGAGGACAGGGAGCACAGATACGCAGTATTTT	CASSERTGSTDTQYF
TRBJ1-5	TRBV18	.	.	TGTGCCAGCTCACGTAGTACAGGGATCAATCAGCCCCAGCATTTT	CASSRSTGINQPQHF
TRBJ2-6	TRBV5-4	.	.	TGTGCCAGCAGCTTGTTTCCGAGCTCTGGGGCCAACGTCCTGACTTTC	CASSLFPSSGANVLTF
TRBJ1-6	TRBV7-6	.	TRBD1	TGTGCCAGCAGCTTAGATGACAGGGATAATTCACCCCTCCACTTT	CASSLDDRDNSPLHF
TRBJ1-2	TRBV5-4	.	.	TGTGCCAGCAGCTTGGGCGGGGGGGGGCGACGCTATGGCTACACCTTC	CASSLGGGGRRYGYTF
TRBJ1-1	TRBV10-1	.	TRBD1	TGCGCCAGCAGTGCGGGATGGACAGGGGGCAAGGAAGCTTTCTTT	CASSAGWTGGKEAFF
TRBJ2-7	TRBV19	.	TRBD1	TGTGCCAGTAGTAGAGGACAGGGGATCTACGAGCAGTACTTC	CASSRGQGIYEQYF
TRBJ1-3	TRBV5-6	.	.	TGTGCCAGCAGCGGATATCTGGAGAGCTCTGGAAACACCATATATTTT	CASSGYLESSGNTIYF
TRBJ2-3	TRBV7-3	few	.	TGTGCCAGCAGTTCCGGGACTAGCACAGATACGCAGTATTTT	CASSSGTSTDTQYF
TRBJ2-5	TRBV7-9	.	TRBD2	TGTGCCAGCAGCTTAGGGGCGGCGGGGGGCTTCCAAGAGACCCAGTACTTC	CASSLGAAGGFQETQYF
TRBJ1-2	TRBV7-8	.	TRBD1	TGTGCCAGCAGCTTAGACGGCTCAGGGGGATTCTATGGCTACACCTTC	CASSLDGSGGFYGYTF
TRBJ2-7	TRBV19	.	.	TGTGCCACCAGAGGTCCTGGAGAAACCTACGAGCAGTACTTC	CATRGPGETYEQYF
TRBJ2-2	TRBV3-1/TRBV3-2	.	.	TGTGCCAGCAGCCAATTGCAGGGCGACGGGGAGCTGTTTTTT	CASSQLQGDGELFF
TRBJ1-3	TRBV23-1	once	.	TGCGCCAGCAGTCACGGACAGAGCTCTGGAAACACCATATATTTT	CASSHGQSSGNTIYF
TRBJ2-1	TRBV6-4	.	TRBD1	TGTGCCAGCAGTGACCAGGGACAGGGGTCTTACAATGAGCAGTTCTTC	CASSDQGQGSYNEQFF
TRBJ1-4	TRBV6-5	few	.	TGTGCCAGCAGTTCAACCGGGACAAGTGAAAAACTGTTTTTT	CASSSTGTSEKLFF
TRBJ1-1	TRBV14	.	.	TGTGCCAGCAGCCCGCAGGACACTGAAGCTTTCTTT	CASSPQDTEAFF
TRBJ1-2	TRBV7-8	.	TRBD1	TGTGCCAGCAGCCGGGGACAGGACTATGGCTACACCTTC	CASSRGQDYGYTF
TRBJ1-4	TRBV5-5	few	TRBD1	TGTGCCAGCAGCTTTGGACAGGGCGTTAATGAAAAACTGTTTTTT	CASSFGQGVNEKLFF
TRBJ2-5	TRBV7-9	once	TRBD2	TGTGCCAGCAGCCCCCGGGGGCGGGGGGGTCCTACCGGGCAGACCCAGTACTTC	CASSPRGRGGPTGQTQYF
TRBJ2-1	TRBV12-3/TRBV12-4	.	.	TGTGCCAGCAGGCCAACCGCTGGGGAGGAGCAGTTCTTC	CASRPTAGEEQFF
TRBJ2-7	TRBV6-5	.	.	TGTGCCAGCAGGCAGGGTCTCGAGCAGTACTTC	CASRQGLEQYF
TRBJ1-6	TRBV9	.	TRBD1	TGTGCCAGCAGCCCACGGGGACAGGGGGCGAATTCACCCCTCCACTTT	CASSPRGQGANSPLHF
TRBJ1-1	TRBV2	once	TRBD1	TGTGCCAGCAGTTTGAGGACAGGGGGCGATGCTGAAGCTTTCTTT	CASSLRTGGDAEAFF
TRBJ2-7	TRBV7-2	few	.	TGTGCCAGCAGCGCCGGGACACTCTACGAGCAGTACTTC	CASSAGTLYEQYF
TRBJ1-1	TRBV9	.	TRBD1	TGTGCCAGCAGCCCAACGGACAGGGGGTGGACTGAAGCTTTCTTT	CASSPTDRGWTEAFF